This TCR beta chain is drawn from a study of T-cell memory formation after mild COVID-19. Overall study context: The two donors had largely donor-specific TCR clusters. Overall study results and limits: The CD4+ clones that contracted clustered mainly within CM and EM, and the CD8+ clones concentrated in EMRA. Several responding clones turned up in pre-infection memory, indicating that cross-reactive memory may have taken part.

TCRdb passed the 5' RACE reads through MiXCR, listing each CDR3 protein once. Of approximately 190,000 distinct CDR3 sequences listed, around 20% are singletons. Germline values: CDR1 SNHLY, CDR2 FYNNEI. V was shortened by 4 bases and J by 4 bases, with 16 bases between the two germline ends. This CDR3 comprises 15 residues. Worth noting for this clonotype: The antigen is unknown.

The receptor was derived from an adult woman who had mild COVID-19 (a few samples of this study predate the infection). Cell type and time point are not known. Sequencing used PBMCs or a T cell subset sorted from them (not recorded which). V gene TRBV2 combines with J gene TRBJ1-1; TRBD1 might be the D (5 bases). CDR3 sequence reads: CASSVQGVGSTEAFF. The CDR3 bases are TGTGCCAGCAGTGTCCAAGGGGTCGGTAGCACTGAAGCTTTCTTT.